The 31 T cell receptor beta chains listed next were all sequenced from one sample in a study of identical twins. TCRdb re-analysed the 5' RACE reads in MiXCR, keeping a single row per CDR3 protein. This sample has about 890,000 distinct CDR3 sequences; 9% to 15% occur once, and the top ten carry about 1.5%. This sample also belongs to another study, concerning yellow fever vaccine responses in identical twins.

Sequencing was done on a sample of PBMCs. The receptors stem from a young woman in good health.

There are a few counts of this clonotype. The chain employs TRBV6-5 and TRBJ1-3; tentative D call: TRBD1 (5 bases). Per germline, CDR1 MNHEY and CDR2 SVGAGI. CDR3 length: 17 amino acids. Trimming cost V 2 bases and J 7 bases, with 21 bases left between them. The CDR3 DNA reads TGTGCCAGCAGTTACACCCCCGCCGGGGAGGGGAAGAACACCATATATTTT. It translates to CASSYTPAGEGKNTIYF.

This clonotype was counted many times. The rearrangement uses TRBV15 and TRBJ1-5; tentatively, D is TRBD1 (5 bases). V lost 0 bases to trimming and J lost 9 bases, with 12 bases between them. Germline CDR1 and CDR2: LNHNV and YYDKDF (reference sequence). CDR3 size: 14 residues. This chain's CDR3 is CATSRDQGWGPQHF. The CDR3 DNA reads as TGTGCCACCAGCAGAGACCAGGGCTGGGGGCCCCAGCATTTT.

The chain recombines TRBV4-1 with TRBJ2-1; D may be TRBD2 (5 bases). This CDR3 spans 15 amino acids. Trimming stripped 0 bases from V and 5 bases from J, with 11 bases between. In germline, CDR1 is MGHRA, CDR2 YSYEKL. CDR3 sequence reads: CASSQESGLNNEQFF. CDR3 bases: TGCGCCAGCAGCCAAGAATCAGGACTCAACAATGAGCAGTTCTTC.

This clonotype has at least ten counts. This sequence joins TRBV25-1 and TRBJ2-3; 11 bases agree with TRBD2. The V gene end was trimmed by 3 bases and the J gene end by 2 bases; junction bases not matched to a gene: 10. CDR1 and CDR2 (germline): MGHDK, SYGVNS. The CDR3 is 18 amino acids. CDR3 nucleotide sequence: TGTGCCAGCAGTGAGGAGGGGACTAGCGGAGGATACACAGATACGCAGTATTTT. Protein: CASSEEGTSGGYTDTQYF.

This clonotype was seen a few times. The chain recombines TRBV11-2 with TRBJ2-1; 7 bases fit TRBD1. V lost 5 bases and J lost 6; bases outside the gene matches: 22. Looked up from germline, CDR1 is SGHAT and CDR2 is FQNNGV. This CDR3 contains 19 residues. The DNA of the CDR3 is TGTGCCAGCAGCGTCTCGGGACAGAGTCTCCCACGCTCCCCCAATGAGCAGTTCTTC. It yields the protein CASSVSGQSLPRSPNEQFF.

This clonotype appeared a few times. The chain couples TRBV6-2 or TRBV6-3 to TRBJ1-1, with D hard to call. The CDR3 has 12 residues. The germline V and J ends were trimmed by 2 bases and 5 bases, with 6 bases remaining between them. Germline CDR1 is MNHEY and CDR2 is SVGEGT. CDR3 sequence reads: CASSYPPTEAFF. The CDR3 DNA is TGTGCCAGCAGTTACCCCCCGACTGAAGCTTTCTTT.

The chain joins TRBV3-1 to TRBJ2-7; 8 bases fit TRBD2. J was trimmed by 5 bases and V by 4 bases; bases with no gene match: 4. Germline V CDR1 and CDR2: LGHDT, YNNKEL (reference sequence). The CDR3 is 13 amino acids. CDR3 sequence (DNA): TGTGCCAGCAGCCCGGGACTAGTAAACGAGCAGTACGTC. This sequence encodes CASSPGLVNEQYV.

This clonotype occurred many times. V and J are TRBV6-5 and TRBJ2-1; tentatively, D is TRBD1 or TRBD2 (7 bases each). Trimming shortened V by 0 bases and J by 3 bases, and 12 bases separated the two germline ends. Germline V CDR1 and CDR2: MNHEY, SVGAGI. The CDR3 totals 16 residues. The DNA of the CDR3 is TGTGCCAGCAGTTACTCCAGGGGGAGGGTCTACAATGAGCAGTTCTTC. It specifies CASSYSRGRVYNEQFF.

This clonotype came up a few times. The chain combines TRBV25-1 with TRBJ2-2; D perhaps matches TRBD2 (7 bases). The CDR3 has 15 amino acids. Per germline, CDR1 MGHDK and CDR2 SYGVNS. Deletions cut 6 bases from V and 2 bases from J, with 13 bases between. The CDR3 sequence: CASRIGGGNTGELFF. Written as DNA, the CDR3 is TGTGCCAGCAGGATAGGGGGGGGCAACACCGGGGAGCTGTTTTTT.

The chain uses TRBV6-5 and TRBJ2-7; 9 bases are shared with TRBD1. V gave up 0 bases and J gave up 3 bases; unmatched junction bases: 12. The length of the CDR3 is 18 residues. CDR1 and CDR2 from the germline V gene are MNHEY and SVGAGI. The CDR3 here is CASSYSIQRPGQGYEQYF. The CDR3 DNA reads TGTGCCAGCAGTTACTCCATACAACGACCGGGACAGGGCTACGAGCAGTACTTC.

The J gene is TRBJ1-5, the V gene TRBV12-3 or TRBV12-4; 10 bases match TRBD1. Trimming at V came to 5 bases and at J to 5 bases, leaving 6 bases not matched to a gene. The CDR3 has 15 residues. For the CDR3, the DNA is TGTGCCAGCAGTCAGGACAGGGGGGATCATCAGCCCCAGCATTTT. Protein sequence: CASSQDRGDHQPQHF.

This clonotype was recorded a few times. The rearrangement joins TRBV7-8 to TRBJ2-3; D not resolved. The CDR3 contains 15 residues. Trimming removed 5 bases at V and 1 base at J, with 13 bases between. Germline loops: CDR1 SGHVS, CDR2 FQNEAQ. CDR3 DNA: TGTGCCAGCAGCCCAACCCTATTTGGCACAGATACGCAGTATTTT. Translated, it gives CASSPTLFGTDTQYF.

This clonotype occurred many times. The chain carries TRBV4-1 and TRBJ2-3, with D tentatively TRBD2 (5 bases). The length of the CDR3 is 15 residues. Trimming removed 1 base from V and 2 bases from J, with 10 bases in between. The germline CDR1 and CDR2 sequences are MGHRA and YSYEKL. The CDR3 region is CASSQAKRYTDTQYF. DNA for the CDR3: TGCGCCAGCAGCCAAGCGAAGCGGTACACAGATACGCAGTATTTT.

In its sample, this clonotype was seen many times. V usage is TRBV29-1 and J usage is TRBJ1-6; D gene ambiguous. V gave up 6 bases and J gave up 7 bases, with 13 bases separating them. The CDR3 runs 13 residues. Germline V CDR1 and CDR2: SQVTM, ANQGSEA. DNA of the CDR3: TGCAGCGTGGCGGAAGACGGCAATTCACCCCTCCACTTT. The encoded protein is CSVAEDGNSPLHF.

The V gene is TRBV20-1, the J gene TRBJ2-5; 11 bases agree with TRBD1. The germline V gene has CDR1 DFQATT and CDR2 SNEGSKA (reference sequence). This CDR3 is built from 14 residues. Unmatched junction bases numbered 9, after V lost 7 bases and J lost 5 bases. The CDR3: CSGGQGAPPETQYF. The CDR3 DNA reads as TGCAGTGGCGGACAGGGGGCCCCCCCGGAGACCCAGTACTTC.

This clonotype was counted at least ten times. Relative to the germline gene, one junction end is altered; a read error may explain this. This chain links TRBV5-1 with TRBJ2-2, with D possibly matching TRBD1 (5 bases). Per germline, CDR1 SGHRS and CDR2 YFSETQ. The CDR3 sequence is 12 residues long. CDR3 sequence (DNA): TGTGCCAGCAGGGTGGGGACCGGGGAGCTGTTTTTT. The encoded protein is CASRVGTGELFF.

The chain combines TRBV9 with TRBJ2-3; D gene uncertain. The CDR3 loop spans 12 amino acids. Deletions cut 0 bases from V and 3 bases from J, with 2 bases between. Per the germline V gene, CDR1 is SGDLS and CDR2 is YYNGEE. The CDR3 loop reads CASSVVTDTQYF. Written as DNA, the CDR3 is TGTGCCAGCAGCGTAGTGACAGATACGCAGTATTTT.

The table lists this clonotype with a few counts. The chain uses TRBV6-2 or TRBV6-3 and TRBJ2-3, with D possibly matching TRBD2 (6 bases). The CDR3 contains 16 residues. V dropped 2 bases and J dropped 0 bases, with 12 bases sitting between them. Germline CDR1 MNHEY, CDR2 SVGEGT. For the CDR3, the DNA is TGTGCCAGCAGTTACGGGCCTAGCGATAGCACAGATACGCAGTATTTT. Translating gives CASSYGPSDSTDTQYF.

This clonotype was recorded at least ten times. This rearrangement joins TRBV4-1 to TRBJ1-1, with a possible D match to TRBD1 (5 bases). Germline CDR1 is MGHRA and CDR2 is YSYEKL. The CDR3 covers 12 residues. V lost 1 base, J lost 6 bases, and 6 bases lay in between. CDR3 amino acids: CASSQGGAEAFF. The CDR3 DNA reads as TGCGCCAGCAGCCAAGGGGGGGCTGAAGCTTTCTTT.

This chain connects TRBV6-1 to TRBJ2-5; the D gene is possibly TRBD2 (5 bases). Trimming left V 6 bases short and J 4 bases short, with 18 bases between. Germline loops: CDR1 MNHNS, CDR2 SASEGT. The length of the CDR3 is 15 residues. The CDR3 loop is CASSHEGTLPETQYF. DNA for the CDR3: TGTGCCAGCAGCCACGAGGGAACTCTGCCAGAGACCCAGTACTTC.

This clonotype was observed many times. The CDR3 is CATPTDTQYF. CDR3 coding DNA: TGTGCCACCCCCACAGATACGCAGTATTTT. The V gene is TRBV28, the J gene TRBJ2-3; D not resolved. Trimming took 10 bases from V and 2 from J, leaving 4 bases between them. The CDR3 is 10 amino acids. The germline gives CDR1 MDHEN, CDR2 SYDVKM.

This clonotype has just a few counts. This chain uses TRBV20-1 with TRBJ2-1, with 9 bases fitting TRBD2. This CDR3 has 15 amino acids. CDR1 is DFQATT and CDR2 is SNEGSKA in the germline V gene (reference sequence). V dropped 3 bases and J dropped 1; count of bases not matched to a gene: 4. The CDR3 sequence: CSASLTSGSYNEQFF. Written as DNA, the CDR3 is TGCAGTGCTAGTCTAACTAGCGGGTCCTACAATGAGCAGTTCTTC.

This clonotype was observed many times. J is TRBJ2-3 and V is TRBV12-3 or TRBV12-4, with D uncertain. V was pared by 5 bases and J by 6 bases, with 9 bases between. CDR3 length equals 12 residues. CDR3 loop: CASSAIWDTQYF. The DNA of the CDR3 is TGTGCCAGCAGTGCGATCTGGGATACGCAGTATTTT.

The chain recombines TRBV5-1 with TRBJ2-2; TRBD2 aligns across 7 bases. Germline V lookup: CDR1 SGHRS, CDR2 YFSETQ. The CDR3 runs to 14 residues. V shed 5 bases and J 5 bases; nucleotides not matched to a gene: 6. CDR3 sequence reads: CASRTSIGTGELFF. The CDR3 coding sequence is TGCGCCAGCAGGACTAGCATCGGAACCGGGGAGCTGTTTTTT.

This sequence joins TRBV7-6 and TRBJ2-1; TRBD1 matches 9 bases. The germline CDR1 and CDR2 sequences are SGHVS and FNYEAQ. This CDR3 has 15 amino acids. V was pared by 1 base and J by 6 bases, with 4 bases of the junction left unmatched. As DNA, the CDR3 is TGTGCCAGCAGCTTAGGGACAGGGGACCTCAATGAGCAGTTCTTC. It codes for CASSLGTGDLNEQFF.

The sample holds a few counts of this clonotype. The CDR3 DNA sequence: TGTGCCAGCAGCTTAGAAAAAGGCAGGAGATACGAGCAGTACGTC. Its translation: CASSLEKGRRYEQYV. The chain carries TRBV11-2 and TRBJ2-7; unclear D gene. Germline V gene lookup returns CDR1 SGHAT and CDR2 FQNNGV. V was shortened by 0 bases and J by 4 bases, with 13 bases between the two germline ends. There are 15 residues in the CDR3.

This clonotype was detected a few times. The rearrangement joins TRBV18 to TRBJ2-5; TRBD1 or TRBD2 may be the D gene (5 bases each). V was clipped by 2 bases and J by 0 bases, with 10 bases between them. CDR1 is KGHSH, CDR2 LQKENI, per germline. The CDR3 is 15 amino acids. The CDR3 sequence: CASSPMVGDQETQYF. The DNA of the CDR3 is TGTGCCAGCTCACCAATGGTGGGGGACCAAGAGACCCAGTACTTC.

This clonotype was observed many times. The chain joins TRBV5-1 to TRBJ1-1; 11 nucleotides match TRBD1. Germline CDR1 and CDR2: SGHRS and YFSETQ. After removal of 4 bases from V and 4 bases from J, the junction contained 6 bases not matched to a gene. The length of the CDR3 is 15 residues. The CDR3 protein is CASSAGQGAVTEAFF. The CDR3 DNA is TGCGCCAGCAGCGCCGGACAGGGGGCGGTCACTGAAGCTTTCTTT.

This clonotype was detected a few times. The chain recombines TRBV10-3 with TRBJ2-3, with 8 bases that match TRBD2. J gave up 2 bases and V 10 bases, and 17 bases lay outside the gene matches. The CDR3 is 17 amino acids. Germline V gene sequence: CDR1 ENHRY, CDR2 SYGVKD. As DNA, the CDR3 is TGTGCCACCCACCCCAGCGGGAGTGTTAGGTTCACAGATACGCAGTATTTT. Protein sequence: CATHPSGSVRFTDTQYF.

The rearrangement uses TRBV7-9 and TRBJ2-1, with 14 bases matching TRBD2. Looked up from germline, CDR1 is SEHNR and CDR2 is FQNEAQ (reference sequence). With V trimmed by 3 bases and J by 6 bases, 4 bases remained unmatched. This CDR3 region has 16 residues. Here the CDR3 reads CASSFPGLAGVNEQFF. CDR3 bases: TGTGCCAGCAGCTTTCCGGGACTAGCGGGAGTCAATGAGCAGTTCTTC.

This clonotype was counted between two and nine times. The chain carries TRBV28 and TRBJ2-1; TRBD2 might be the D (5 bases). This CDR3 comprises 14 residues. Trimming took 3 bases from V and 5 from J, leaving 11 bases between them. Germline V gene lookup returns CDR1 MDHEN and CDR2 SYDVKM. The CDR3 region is CASSLIGGNNEQFF. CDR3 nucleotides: TGTGCCAGCAGTTTGATAGGAGGTAACAATGAGCAGTTCTTC.